One sample yielded the 5 T cell receptor beta chains listed below, sequenced in a study of blood T cell repertoires in COVID-19 (dated by TCRdb to 2020 to 2021). The library relied on the immunoSEQ multiplex PCR assay. TCRdb took this table from immuneACCESS and kept in-frame rearrangements with V and J called. Such tables lack part of the clones; where checked against another copy, unresolved V genes explain under half of the gap, and the rest is unexplained. Here the sample has 200,000 to 300,000 clones; just under 85% occur a single time. The top ten hold roughly 4% of the sample. The sequenced sample consisted of peripheral blood. The receptors originated from a man aged 50 to 60 with acute or convalescent COVID-19.

This rearrangement joins TRBV18 to TRBJ1-1; tentatively, D is TRBD1 (5 bases). Trimming shortened V by 1 base and J by 4 bases, and 13 bases separated the two germline ends. Germline loops: CDR1 KGHSH, CDR2 LQKENI. The CDR3 consists of 15 residues. The CDR3 protein is CASSPQQAKGTEAFF. CDR3 DNA sequence: TGTGCCAGCTCACCACAACAGGCGAAGGGCACTGAAGCTTTCTTT.

V and J are TRBV11-3 and TRBJ2-4; no definite D call. The V end lost 4 bases, the J end lost 4 bases, and 14 bases lay between the germline ends. The CDR3 loop spans 15 amino acids. Per the germline V gene, CDR1 is SGHNT and CDR2 is YENEEA. The CDR3 sequence is CASSSSGSRKNIQYF. CDR3 coding DNA: TGTGCCAGCAGCTCATCCGGGTCTCGTAAAAACATTCAGTACTTC.

The chain uses TRBV10-2 and TRBJ2-7; D remains unclear. Trimming took off 2 bases at V and 4 bases at J, with 3 bases between the two ends. The germline gives CDR1 WSHSY, CDR2 SAAADI. The CDR3 has 11 amino acids. CDR3 DNA: TGCGCCAGCAGTGAGACTTACGAGCAGTACTTC. As protein: CASSETYEQYF.

The V and J genes are TRBV25-1 and TRBJ1-2, with a possible D match to TRBD1 (6 bases). Germline V gene sequence: CDR1 MGHDK, CDR2 SYGVNS. There are 13 residues in the CDR3. V lost 4 bases and J 8 bases, leaving 14 bases between the germline ends. The CDR3 is CASSVGAVRGYTF. The CDR3 DNA follows: TGTGCCAGCAGTGTGGGGGCTGTGAGAGGCTACACCTTC.

The V gene is TRBV11-3, the J gene TRBJ1-1; D might be TRBD1 (6 bases). The CDR3 extends over 11 amino acids. Germline V gives CDR1 SGHNT, CDR2 YENEEA. The V end was cut by 4 bases, the J end by 10 bases, with 10 bases between. The CDR3 nucleotides read TGTGCCAGCAGCTCGGGGGGGCGAGCTTTCTTT. Protein sequence: CASSSGGRAFF. The complete variable domain, with remaining parts taken from reference TRBV11-3 and TRBJ1-1, reads EAGVVQSPRYKIIEKKQPVAFWCNPISGHNTLYWYLQNLGQGPELLIRYENEEAVDDSQLPKDRFSAERLKGVDSTLKIQPAELGDSAVYLCASSSGGRAFFGQGTRLTVV.